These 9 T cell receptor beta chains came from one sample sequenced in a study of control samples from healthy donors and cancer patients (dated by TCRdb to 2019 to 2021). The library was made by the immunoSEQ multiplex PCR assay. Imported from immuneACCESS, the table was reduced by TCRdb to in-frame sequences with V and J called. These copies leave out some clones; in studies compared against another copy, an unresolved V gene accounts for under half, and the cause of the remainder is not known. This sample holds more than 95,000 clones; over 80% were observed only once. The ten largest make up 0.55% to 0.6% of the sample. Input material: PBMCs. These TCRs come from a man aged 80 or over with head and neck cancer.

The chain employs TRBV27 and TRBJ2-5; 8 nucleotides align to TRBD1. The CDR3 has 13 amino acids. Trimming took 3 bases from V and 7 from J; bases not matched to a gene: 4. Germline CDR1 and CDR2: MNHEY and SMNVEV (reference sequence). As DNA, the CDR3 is TGTGCCAGCAGTTTCGGACAGGGAGCGACCCAGTACTTC. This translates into CASSFGQGATQYF.

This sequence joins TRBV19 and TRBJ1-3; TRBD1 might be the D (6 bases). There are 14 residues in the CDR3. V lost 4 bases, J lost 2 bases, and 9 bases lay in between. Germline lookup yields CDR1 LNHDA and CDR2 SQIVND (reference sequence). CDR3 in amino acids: CASSKWDTGNTIYF. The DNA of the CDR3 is TGTGCCAGTAGTAAATGGGACACTGGAAACACCATATATTTT.

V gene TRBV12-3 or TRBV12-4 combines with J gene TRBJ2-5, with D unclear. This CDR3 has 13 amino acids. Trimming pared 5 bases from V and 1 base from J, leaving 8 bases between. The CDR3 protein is CASSVTIQETQYF. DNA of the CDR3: TGTGCCAGCAGTGTTACAATCCAAGAGACCCAGTACTTC.

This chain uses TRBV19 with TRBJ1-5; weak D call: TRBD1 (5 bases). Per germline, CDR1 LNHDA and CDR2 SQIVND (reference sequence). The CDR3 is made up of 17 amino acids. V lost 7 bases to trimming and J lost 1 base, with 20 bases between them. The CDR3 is CASTPGRRHLSNQPQHF. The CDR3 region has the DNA TGTGCCAGTACCCCGGGGCGGCGGCATTTGAGCAATCAGCCCCAGCATTTT.

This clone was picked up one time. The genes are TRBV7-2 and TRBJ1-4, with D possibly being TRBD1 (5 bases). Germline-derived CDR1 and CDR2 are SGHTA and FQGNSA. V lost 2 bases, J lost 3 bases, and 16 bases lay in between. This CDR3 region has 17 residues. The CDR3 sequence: CASSLYGGRQSNEKLFF. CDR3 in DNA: TGTGCCAGCAGCTTATATGGCGGGCGACAGTCTAATGAAAAACTGTTTTTT.

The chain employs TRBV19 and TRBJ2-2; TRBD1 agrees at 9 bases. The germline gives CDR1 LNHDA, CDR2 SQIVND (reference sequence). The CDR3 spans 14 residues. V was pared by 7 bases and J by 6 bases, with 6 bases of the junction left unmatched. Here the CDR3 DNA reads TGTGCCAGTACCGTACAGGGGGCGGCCGGGGAGCTGTTTTTT. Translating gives CASTVQGAAGELFF.

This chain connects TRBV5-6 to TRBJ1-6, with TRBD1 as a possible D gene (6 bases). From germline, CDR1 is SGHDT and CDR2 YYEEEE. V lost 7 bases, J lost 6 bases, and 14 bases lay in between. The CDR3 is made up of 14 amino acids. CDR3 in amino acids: CASGSGGLNSPLHF. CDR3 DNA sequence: TGTGCCAGCGGTTCCGGGGGCCTTAATTCACCCCTCCACTTT.

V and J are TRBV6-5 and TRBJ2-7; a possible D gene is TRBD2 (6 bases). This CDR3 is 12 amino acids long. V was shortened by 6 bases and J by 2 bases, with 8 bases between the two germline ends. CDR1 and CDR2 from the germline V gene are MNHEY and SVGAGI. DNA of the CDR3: TGTGCCAGCAGGCCGGGGGCCTACGAGCAGTACTTC. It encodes CASRPGAYEQYF.

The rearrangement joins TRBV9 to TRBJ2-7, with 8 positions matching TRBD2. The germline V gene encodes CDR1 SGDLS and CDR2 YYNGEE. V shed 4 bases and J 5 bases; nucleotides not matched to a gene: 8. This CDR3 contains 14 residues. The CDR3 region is CASSLDSGSDEQYF. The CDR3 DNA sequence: TGTGCCAGCAGCCTAGACAGCGGGAGCGACGAGCAGTACTTC. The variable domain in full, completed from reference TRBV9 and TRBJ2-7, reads DSGVTQTPKHLITATGQRVTLRCSPRSGDLSVYWYQQSLDQGLQFLIQYYNGEERAKGNILERFSAQQFPDLHSELNLSSLELGDSALYFCASSLDSGSDEQYFGPGTRLTVT.